The 21 T cell receptor beta chains in this list originate from one sample, sequenced in a study of Graves' ophthalmopathy and Graves' hyperthyroidism (dated 2018 in TCRdb). Sequencing relied on an Illumina HiSeq 2000. TCR beta CDR3 regions were amplified from RNA transcripts for repertoire sequencing. The first round was an RT-PCR using HTBI primers with the Qiagen OneStep RT-PCR kit, and this first round was followed by a second-round multiplex PCR, then size selection and purification. In-frame beta chains were kept once TCRdb had trimmed the public reads at Q25 with fastp and called clones with MiXCR. Each entry is one CDR3 protein sequence, shown with its most common DNA and genes. The sample table holds about 210,000 distinct CDR3 sequences, of which less than 30% were seen once. In total, the top ten clones hold 9.1% of the sample. Specimen: peripheral blood. The receptors here all came from a man in his forties or fifties with Graves' ophthalmopathy. Donor details come from another sample of the same person, matched by shared clones.

This clonotype was recorded at least ten times. V is TRBV5-6 and J is TRBJ2-5, with D maybe TRBD2 (5 bases). V lost 4 bases and J lost 0, with 10 bases in between. Germline CDR1 and CDR2: SGHDT and YYEEEE. This CDR3 comprises 14 residues. This CDR3 reads CASSLRGNQETQYF. The DNA for the CDR3 is TGTGCCAGCAGCCTCCGGGGAAACCAAGAGACCCAGTACTTC.

The chain is built from TRBV6-9 and TRBJ1-6, with unresolved D. CDR3 length: 12 residues. V was pared by 4 bases and J by 9 bases, with 7 bases between. Germline values: CDR1 MNHGY, CDR2 SVAAGI. The chain's CDR3 is CASSSRVSPLHF. The DNA for the CDR3 is TGTGCCAGCAGTTCTCGGGTTTCACCCCTCCACTTT.

This clonotype has a count of ten or more. The chain uses TRBV28 and TRBJ2-7; D ambiguous. Germline CDR1 is MDHEN and CDR2 is SYDVKM. The CDR3 consists of 13 residues. V was trimmed by 7 bases and J by 6 bases, leaving 16 bases between them. The CDR3 nucleotides are TGTGCCAGCAAAGCCCCGGTAGGGTCCGAGCAGTACTTC. Its translation is CASKAPVGSEQYF. Full variable domain (rest looked up from reference TRBV28 and TRBJ2-7): DVKVTQSSRYLVKRTGEKVFLECVQDMDHENMFWYRQDPGLGLRLIYFSYDVKMKEKGDIPEGYSVSREKKERFSLILESASTNQTSMYLCASKAPVGSEQYFGPGTRLTVT.

This clonotype appeared many times. The chain combines TRBV28 with TRBJ2-2; D may be TRBD1 (5 bases). Germline V gives CDR1 MDHEN, CDR2 SYDVKM. V dropped 1 base and J dropped 4 bases, with 10 bases sitting between them. The CDR3 totals 15 residues. The CDR3 loop is CASSLYRTSTGELFF. In DNA form, the CDR3 reads TGTGCCAGCAGTTTATACAGGACCAGCACCGGGGAGCTGTTTTTT.

This clonotype was seen repeatedly, ten times or more. The rearrangement links TRBV24-1 to TRBJ1-1; D remains unclear. The CDR3 is 14 residues long. Germline V gene lookup returns CDR1 KGHDR and CDR2 SFDVKD. Trimming pared 3 bases from V and 4 bases from J, leaving 11 bases between. In DNA, the CDR3 is TGTGCCACCAGTGATCAGCGGGATGGCACTGAAGCTTTCTTT. Its translation: CATSDQRDGTEAFF.

This clonotype was detected many times. The J gene is TRBJ2-1, the V gene TRBV30, with 8 bases identical to TRBD2. This CDR3 comprises 15 residues. Looked up from germline, CDR1 is GTSNPN and CDR2 is SVGIG (reference sequence). The junction had 9 bases not matched to a gene; V was cut back by 0 bases and J by 8 bases. The CDR3 DNA sequence: TGTGCCTGGAGTGTACCCGGACTAGCATTGGATGAGCAGTTCTTC. Its translation: CAWSVPGLALDEQFF.

This clonotype was seen at least ten times. The chain is built from TRBV6-5 and TRBJ2-7; D is undetermined. The CDR3 runs to 14 residues. V lost 2 bases and J lost 3, with 11 bases in between. Germline loops: CDR1 MNHEY, CDR2 SVGAGI. The CDR3 DNA sequence: TGTGCCAGCAGTTACCATTACCTAGGCTACGAGCAGTACTTC. Encoded protein: CASSYHYLGYEQYF.

In its sample, this clonotype was seen many times. The chain couples TRBV12-3 or TRBV12-4 to TRBJ1-5; D call uncertain. This CDR3 is 15 amino acids long. V was trimmed by 0 bases and J by 7 bases, leaving 13 bases between them. The CDR3 sequence: CASSLAQATGQPQHF. CDR3 DNA sequence: TGTGCCAGCAGTTTAGCGCAGGCAACCGGGCAGCCCCAGCATTTT.

The sample holds many counts of this clonotype. The rearrangement uses TRBV19 and TRBJ1-1; TRBD1 might be the D (5 bases). The V gene's germline CDR1 is LNHDA and CDR2 SQIVND (reference sequence). The CDR3 has 17 amino acids. Trimming pared 0 bases from V and 0 bases from J, leaving 14 bases between. The CDR3 loop is CASSIDGGMQMNTEAFF. CDR3 bases: TGTGCCAGTAGTATAGATGGGGGGATGCAAATGAACACTGAAGCTTTCTTT.

The chain carries TRBV19 and TRBJ1-5; 7 positions match TRBD1. V lost 7 bases to trimming and J lost 6 bases; unmatched junction nucleotides: 9. This CDR3 has 14 residues. Germline values: CDR1 LNHDA, CDR2 SQIVND (reference sequence). CDR3 protein: CASTKDRVGQPQHF. CDR3 sequence (DNA): TGTGCCAGTACCAAAGACAGGGTAGGTCAGCCCCAGCATTTT.

Comment on this clonotype: A much larger clone is a single base away; this may be a read error. V and J are TRBV9 and TRBJ1-5; no clear D. Trimming left V 1 base short and J 2 bases short, with 7 bases between. The CDR3 has 14 residues. Looked up from germline, CDR1 is SGDLS and CDR2 is YYNGEE. CDR3 region: CASSVWEGNQPQHF. The CDR3 DNA sequence: TGTGCCAGCAGCGTATGGGAGGGCAATCAGCCCCAGCATTTT. Together with reference TRBV9 and TRBJ1-5, the CDR3 gives the full variable domain: DSGVTQTPKHLITATGQRVTLRCSPRSGDLSVYWYQQSLDQGLQFLIQYYNGEERAKGNILERFSAQQFPDLHSELNLSSLELGDSALYFCASSVWEGNQPQHFGDGTRLSIL.

The chain uses TRBV6-1 and TRBJ2-7; the match to TRBD2 covers 7 bases. Looked up from germline, CDR1 is MNHNS and CDR2 is SASEGT. Trimming cost V 6 bases and J 3 bases; bases outside gene matches: 5. The CDR3 has 13 amino acids. CDR3 sequence: CASRLSGIYEQYF. CDR3 in DNA: TGTGCCAGCAGGCTGAGCGGGATCTACGAGCAGTACTTC.

This clonotype has a count of ten or more. The chain couples TRBV7-2 to TRBJ1-1, with D unclear. The CDR3 loop spans 12 amino acids. The germline CDR1 and CDR2 sequences are SGHTA and FQGNSA. V was clipped by 5 bases and J by 5 bases, with 9 bases between them. DNA of the CDR3: TGTGCCAGCAGCCGACGGGGAACTGAAGCTTTCTTT. Translation gives CASSRRGTEAFF.

This chain links TRBV6-1 with TRBJ1-5, with D possibly matching TRBD1 (5 bases). Germline V gene data show CDR1 as MNHNS and CDR2 as SASEGT. V lost 2 bases to trimming and J lost 2 bases, with 10 bases between them. This CDR3 contains 15 residues. The CDR3 loop is CASSEWGVGNQPQHF. CDR3 DNA: TGTGCCAGCAGTGAATGGGGGGTCGGCAATCAGCCCCAGCATTTT.

The table lists this clonotype with many counts. The V gene is TRBV7-9, the J gene TRBJ2-7, with 7 positions matching TRBD2. The CDR3 length is 15 residues. V shed 4 bases and J 6 bases; nucleotides not matched to a gene: 12. The germline V gene encodes CDR1 SEHNR and CDR2 FQNEAQ (reference sequence). CDR3 sequence reads: CASSSSNAGDREQYF. The CDR3 DNA sequence: TGTGCCAGCAGCTCCTCTAACGCGGGAGATCGCGAGCAGTACTTC.

This chain links TRBV12-3 or TRBV12-4 with TRBJ1-2, with D unclear. V gave up 10 bases and J gave up 7 bases, with 16 bases separating them. The CDR3 has 12 residues. The CDR3 coding sequence is TGTGCCACCAGACCAGGTTTGGGTGGCTACACCTTC. Encoded protein: CATRPGLGGYTF.

The rearrangement joins TRBV6-5 to TRBJ2-7; TRBD1 might be the D (6 bases). Germline V gene lookup returns CDR1 MNHEY and CDR2 SVGAGI. This CDR3 is 15 amino acids long. V shed 2 bases and J shed 6 bases, with 17 bases lying between them. The CDR3 loop reads CASSYVRGNSGEQYF. The CDR3, as DNA: TGTGCCAGCAGTTACGTAAGGGGGAACTCGGGCGAGCAGTACTTC.

This clonotype has at least ten counts. V is TRBV7-8 and J is TRBJ2-5; the match to TRBD2 covers 11 bases. V was pared by 5 bases and J by 5 bases, with 16 bases of the junction left unmatched. Germline V gene sequence: CDR1 SGHVS, CDR2 FQNEAQ. CDR3 length: 18 amino acids. In DNA form, the CDR3 reads TGTGCCAGCAGCCCAAAGCTTAGCGGGAGGGGCCGAGGGGAGACCCAGTACTTC. It specifies CASSPKLSGRGRGETQYF.

The table lists this clonotype with many counts. The rearrangement uses TRBV12-3 or TRBV12-4 and TRBJ2-5, with 11 positions matching TRBD2. The CDR3 has 18 residues. J was trimmed by 2 bases and V by 2 bases; bases with no gene match: 10. The CDR3 sequence is CASSLPYDGTSGQETQYF. The CDR3 DNA is TGTGCCAGCAGTTTACCGTACGATGGGACTAGCGGACAAGAGACCCAGTACTTC.

This clonotype was detected ten times or more. The V gene is TRBV28, the J gene TRBJ1-5, with 7 nucleotides matching TRBD1. Germline values: CDR1 MDHEN, CDR2 SYDVKM. V lost 6 bases, J lost 0 bases, and 2 bases stayed unmatched. The CDR3 consists of 14 residues. CDR3 DNA: TGTGCCAGCAGAGGGACAGATAGCAATCAGCCCCAGCATTTT. Protein product: CASRGTDSNQPQHF.

This clonotype has just a few counts. The V and J genes are TRBV12-3 or TRBV12-4 and TRBJ2-7, with TRBD1 as a possible D gene (5 bases). Trimming left V 6 bases short and J 3 bases short, with 12 bases between. The CDR3 spans 13 residues. The DNA for the CDR3 is TGTGCCAGCAGCCCCAGGGCTGTCTACGAGCAGTACTTC. This translates into CASSPRAVYEQYF.